This T cell receptor (beta chain) was recovered during a study of Ad26.COV2.S vaccination and SARS-CoV-2 variants. Study at large: The Ad26.COV2.S arm of the COV1001 trial was where the donor was placed. Donor got 5x10^10 or 1x10^11 viral particles of Ad26.COV2.S.

Germline lookup yields CDR1 MNHNY and CDR2 SVGAGI (reference sequence). The CDR3 covers 15 residues. V lost 5 bases to trimming and J lost 3 bases, with 14 bases between them. Stated treatment: around 19 received Ad26.COV2.S at low or high dose, single or two shots; roughly five received placebo; per-sample allocation not given. Sampling took place 63 days after the first vaccine or placebo injection. Vaccination employed an Ad26 vector expressing the Wuhan-strain SARS-CoV-2 spike. Libraries were prepared by immunoSEQ multiplex PCR; TCRdb keeps only in-frame clonotypes and omits some of them. The sample yields about 420,000 clones, 70% to 90% seen once.

The source is a person aged 18-60 years who received the Ad26.COV2.S COVID-19 vaccine or a placebo. Material: peripheral blood, obtained in a trial of Ad26.COV2.S vaccine versus placebo. This chain links TRBV6-6 with TRBJ1-5, with D unclear. The CDR3 sequence: CASSPPTGNNQPQHF. Here the CDR3 DNA reads TGTGCCAGCAGTCCCCCGACCGGAAACAATCAGCCCCAGCATTTT.